One and the same sample provided the 19 T cell receptor beta chains below, sequenced in a study of CD8+ T cells in alopecia areata. Sequencing relied on a cDNA template that was reverse transcribed from extracted RNA. The protocol was immunoSEQ multiplex PCR, while the TCRdb copy is restricted to in-frame clones and leaves out a portion. The top ten clones hold around 16% of a sample with 130,000 to 150,000 clones, about 87% of them seen once. Here the sequenced sample was CD8+ T cells sorted from blood, taken at week 0. The receptor source for this set is a human donor with alopecia areata.

The chain has TRBV27 and TRBJ2-3; 14 bases are shared with TRBD2. Germline trimming cut 4 bases from V and 4 bases from J; bases unmatched to any gene: 10. The V gene's germline CDR1 is MNHEY and CDR2 SMNVEV (reference sequence). The CDR3 has 18 residues. CDR3 sequence reads: CASSSPGLAGVRADTQYF. The DNA for the CDR3 is TGTGCCAGCAGTTCGCCGGGACTAGCGGGAGTTCGGGCAGATACGCAGTATTTT.

This clone has only a few counts. The genes are TRBV27 and TRBJ2-1, with TRBD2 matching over 8 bases. The CDR3 loop spans 14 amino acids. The junction had 6 bases not matched to a gene; V was cut back by 5 bases and J by 6 bases. CDR1 is MNHEY and CDR2 is SMNVEV in the germline V gene (reference sequence). The CDR3 loop reads CASSPGGAGNEQFF. Here the CDR3 DNA reads TGTGCCAGCAGTCCCGGGGGGGCCGGCAATGAGCAGTTCTTC.

This chain links TRBV2 with TRBJ2-7; TRBD1 matches 9 bases. The length of the CDR3 is 15 residues. V gave up 6 bases and J gave up 3 bases; unmatched junction bases: 9. From germline, CDR1 is SNHLY and CDR2 FYNNEI. The CDR3 region is CASSPDRGDIYEQYF. The CDR3 nucleotides are TGTGCCAGCAGCCCAGACAGGGGGGATATCTACGAGCAGTACTTC.

This clone appeared a few times. The genes are TRBV13 and TRBJ2-2, with 11 bases that match TRBD2. Looked up from germline, CDR1 is PRHDT and CDR2 is FYEKMQ (reference sequence). The V gene end was trimmed by 5 bases and the J gene end by 7 bases; junction bases not matched to a gene: 9. This CDR3 has 16 residues. CDR3 sequence (DNA): TGTGCCAGCAGCAACAGGACTAGCGGGTGGAACGGGGAGCTGTTTTTT. Protein sequence: CASSNRTSGWNGELFF. The variable domain in full, with the rest retrieved from reference TRBV13 and TRBJ2-2, is AAGVIQSPRHLIKEKRETATLKCYPIPRHDTVYWYQQGPGQDPQFLISFYEKMQSDKGSIPDRFSAQQFSDYHSELNMSSLELGDSALYFCASSNRTSGWNGELFFGEGSRLTVL.

J is TRBJ2-1 and V is TRBV27, with a tentative D call TRBD2 (7 bases). The CDR3 is made up of 16 amino acids. Germline V gene sequence: CDR1 MNHEY, CDR2 SMNVEV (reference sequence). With 0 bases removed from V and 3 bases from J, the gap between germline ends came to 12 bases. This CDR3 reads CASSLSRGRDYNEQFF. CDR3 nucleotide sequence: TGTGCCAGCAGTTTATCGCGGGGGCGAGACTACAATGAGCAGTTCTTC.

The chain employs TRBV7-2 and TRBJ2-5; 7 bases fit TRBD2. The CDR3 is 15 amino acids. Per the germline V gene, CDR1 is SGHTA and CDR2 is FQGNSA. Unmatched junction bases numbered 11, after V lost 7 bases and J lost 3 bases. CDR3 residues: CASTGHIAGEETQYF. CDR3 nucleotides: TGTGCCAGCACCGGACATATAGCGGGTGAAGAGACCCAGTACTTC.

V is TRBV29-1 and J is TRBJ2-1; TRBD2 matches at 7 bases. Germline V gives CDR1 SQVTM, CDR2 ANQGSEA. The ends lost 3 bases at V and 8 bases at J; junction bases unmatched: 10. This CDR3 has 14 amino acids. In DNA form, the CDR3 reads TGCAGCGTTGATGGGCAGGGAGGGGAAGATGAGCAGTTCTTC. This translates into CSVDGQGGEDEQFF.

The V call is TRBV5-5, the J call TRBJ2-1; TRBD1 is a possible D gene (6 bases). Germline V lookup: CDR1 SGHKS, CDR2 YYEKEE (reference sequence). CDR3 size: 16 residues. The germline V and J ends were trimmed by 4 bases and 0 bases, with 14 bases remaining between them. CDR3 loop: CASSPYRQDSYNEQFF. The CDR3 coding sequence is TGTGCCAGCAGCCCCTACCGACAGGACTCCTACAATGAGCAGTTCTTC. Drawing the rest from reference TRBV5-5 and TRBJ2-1, the complete variable domain is DAGVTQSPTHLIKTRGQQVTLRCSPISGHKSVSWYQQVLGQGPQFIFQYYEKEERGRGNFPDRFSARQFPNYSSELNVNALLLGDSALYLCASSPYRQDSYNEQFFGPGTRLTVL.

The V and J genes are TRBV19 and TRBJ2-5; 9 bases map to TRBD1. V trimming: 5 bases; J trimming: 2 bases; junction bases outside the gene matches: 9. Germline lookup yields CDR1 LNHDA and CDR2 SQIVND (reference sequence). This CDR3 comprises 16 residues. This CDR3 is CASSPRTGVAQETQYF. CDR3 DNA: TGTGCCAGTAGTCCCAGGACAGGGGTCGCTCAAGAGACCCAGTACTTC.

The chain recombines TRBV5-5 with TRBJ2-7; a possible D gene is TRBD2 (6 bases). The CDR3 extends over 15 amino acids. Germline assignment: CDR1 SGHKS and CDR2 YYEKEE (reference sequence). With 7 bases removed from V and 2 bases from J, the gap between germline ends came to 19 bases. The CDR3 protein is CASLGGAQGTYEQYF. CDR3 DNA: TGTGCCAGCCTCGGGGGTGCACAAGGGACCTACGAGCAGTACTTC.

This chain uses TRBV7-6 with TRBJ2-2, with TRBD2 matching over 15 bases. The CDR3 contains 17 residues. Losses at the gene ends were 2 bases for V and 5 bases for J; bases not matched to a gene: 3. Germline V gene sequence: CDR1 SGHVS, CDR2 FNYEAQ. The CDR3 protein is CASSLFGTSGRTGELFF. CDR3 bases: TGTGCCAGCAGCTTATTTGGGACTAGCGGGAGGACCGGGGAGCTGTTTTTT. The full variable domain, completed using reference TRBV7-6 and TRBJ2-2, is GAGVSQSPRYKVTKRGQDVALRCDPISGHVSLYWYRQALGQGPEFLTYFNYEAQQDKSGLPNDRFSAERPEGSISTLTIQRTEQRDSAMYRCASSLFGTSGRTGELFFGEGSRLTVL.

Remarks on this clone: Other DNA sequences in the sample encode the same CDR3. V is TRBV27 and J is TRBJ1-1; D not certain. Germline V gene data show CDR1 as MNHEY and CDR2 as SMNVEV (reference sequence). There are 13 residues in the CDR3. V was clipped by 0 bases and J by 1 base, with 3 bases between them. CDR3 coding DNA: TGTGCCAGCAGTTTATCAGAGAACACTGAAGCTTTCTTT. Its protein product is CASSLSENTEAFF.

The V gene is TRBV10-3, the J gene TRBJ2-1, with 11 bases matching TRBD2. V shed 4 bases, J shed 6 bases, and the junction held 8 bases outside the gene matches. The CDR3 spans 16 residues. Germline V gene data show CDR1 as ENHRY and CDR2 as SYGVKD. The chain's CDR3 is CAISGTSGLGGNEQFF. The CDR3 region has the DNA TGTGCCATCAGTGGGACTAGCGGGCTCGGGGGCAATGAGCAGTTCTTC.

This rearrangement joins TRBV7-9 to TRBJ2-7; 11 bases align to TRBD2. Germline V gene data show CDR1 as SEHNR and CDR2 as FQNEAQ (reference sequence). The CDR3 covers 18 residues. J lost 2 bases, V lost 4 bases, and 13 bases had no gene match. CDR3 bases: TGTGCCAGCAGCTCTACCGTACAACTAGCGGGAGCCCCCTACGAGCAGTACTTC. Encoded protein: CASSSTVQLAGAPYEQYF. Full variable domain (missing parts from reference TRBV7-9 and TRBJ2-7): DTGVSQNPRHKITKRGQNVTFRCDPISEHNRLYWYRQTLGQGPEFLTYFQNEAQLEKSRLLSDRFSAERPKGSFSTLEIQRTEQGDSAMYLCASSSTVQLAGAPYEQYFGPGTRLTVT.

This rearrangement joins TRBV10-2 to TRBJ2-5, with a tentative D call TRBD1 (6 bases). Per the germline V gene, CDR1 is WSHSY and CDR2 is SAAADI. Trimming removed 4 bases from V and 1 base from J, with 10 bases in between. This CDR3 is 14 amino acids long. CDR3 DNA sequence: TGCGCCAGCAGTGCGGACAGCGGCCAAGAGACCCAGTACTTC. Its translation: CASSADSGQETQYF.

The chain links TRBV27 to TRBJ2-7; D is possibly TRBD2 (6 bases). In germline, CDR1 is MNHEY, CDR2 SMNVEV (reference sequence). V was clipped by 6 bases and J by 0 bases, with 21 bases between them. The length of the CDR3 is 17 residues. The CDR3 reads CASRGWSGEDHSYEQYF. The CDR3 DNA reads as TGTGCCAGCAGGGGGTGGTCCGGGGAGGATCACTCCTACGAGCAGTACTTC.

This sequence joins TRBV10-1 and TRBJ2-7; 7 nucleotides line up with TRBD1. Germline CDR1 WNHNN, CDR2 SYGVQD (reference sequence). J lost 3 bases, V lost 5 bases, and 4 bases had no gene match. The CDR3 runs to 13 residues. CDR3 bases: TGCGCCAGCAGTAAGACAGGGTTCTACGAGCAGTACTTC. Amino acids: CASSKTGFYEQYF.

V usage is TRBV27 and J usage is TRBJ2-5; 8 bases are a match to TRBD1. V shed 4 bases, J shed 5 bases, and the junction held 9 bases outside the gene matches. Germline V lookup: CDR1 MNHEY, CDR2 SMNVEV (reference sequence). CDR3 length: 15 amino acids. CDR3 coding DNA: TGTGCCAGCAGTTCCCGACAGGGGATGGAGGAGACCCAGTACTTC. This gives the protein CASSSRQGMEETQYF.

V and J are TRBV11-1 and TRBJ2-7; D possibly corresponds to TRBD2 (5 bases). The CDR3 has 14 residues. Trimming left V 5 bases short and J 1 base short, with 12 bases between. CDR1 and CDR2 (germline): SGHAT, FQDESV (reference sequence). The CDR3 loop reads CASSISGKSYEQYF. CDR3 bases: TGTGCCAGCAGCATATCGGGGAAATCCTACGAGCAGTACTTC.